This T cell receptor (beta chain) was captured in a study of monozygotic twins with inflammatory bowel disease. Findings and caveats of the study: Comparison of concordant versus discordant twins revealed no difference in repertoire similarity, possibly due to limited power. Fewer clonotypes were shared with others by IBD patients than by healthy twins, especially with disease activity.

About this clonotype: Antigen specificity is unknown.

The TCR libraries each used total RNA (around 3,500 ng per library). Molecular identifiers with 6-nucleotide sample barcodes were added during cDNA synthesis via template switching. From its re-call of the 5' RACE reads, TCRdb lists each CDR3 protein once, without DNA. This sample contains some 170,000 distinct CDR3 sequences. The CDR3 has 14 residues. Germline CDR1 reads KGHDR; CDR2 reads SFDVKD. This clonotype originated in a human donor with ulcerative colitis or Crohn's disease, or a healthy co-twin of an affected twin (not recorded which). The J gene is TRBJ1-2, the V gene TRBV24-1; TCRdb names TRBD1, which stays unverified in the absence of DNA. Sequencing was done on a sample of blood. The CDR3 loop reads CATSDLGGPYGYTF.